This T cell receptor (beta chain) was obtained from a study of spatial heterogeneity in lung cancer. The CDR3 is 14 amino acids. Trimming stripped 4 bases from V and 5 bases from J, with 15 bases between. Germline-derived CDR1 and CDR2 are MNHEY and SMNVEV (reference sequence). As for time point: sample taken at primary tumor resection. The cohort: 70 to 75 early-stage, untreated non-small cell lung cancer patients. In each case, whole RNA from tumor, nontumor lung or frozen PBMC was sequenced unsorted. Study findings and constraints: How many expanded intratumoral alpha and beta TCRs were present tracked the tumor mutation count, which was a count of nonsynonymous mutations.

Note on this clonotype: The antigen remains undetermined. With the library built for alpha chains, this beta chain is off target and its frequency is not meaningful.

TCR cDNA molecules were tagged individually, and each one carried a unique molecular identifier. One entry per CDR3 protein results from TCRdb running MiXCR on the 5' RACE reads. The data contain 16,000 or so distinct CDR3 sequences, around 5.5% of them seen just once; the ten biggest clones take up about a tenth. The sample consisted of lung tumor tissue, taken at surgery. This TCR came from a female donor with early-stage non-small cell lung cancer. The chain has TRBV27 and TRBJ2-7; no firm D call. The CDR3 reads CASSSPPRLHEQYF. DNA for the CDR3: TGTGCCAGCAGTTCCCCCCCCCGATTACACGAGCAGTACTTC.